This record concerns one T cell receptor (beta chain) sequence. The data derive from a study of cytomegalovirus exposure and HLA in healthy donors. The CDR3 is made up of 15 amino acids. Trimming removed 2 bases from V and 1 base from J, with 11 bases in between. Germline values: CDR1 MDHEN, CDR2 SYDVKM. Assay used: immunoSEQ multiplex PCR; TCRdb lists only in-frame clones, some missing. There are 65,000 to 90,000 clones in the sample; roughly 95% occur only once, and roughly 3.3% lies in the top ten. The chain carries TRBV28 and TRBJ1-2, with D tentatively TRBD1 (5 bases). The sequence was collected from a man between 18 and 35 years old in good health and CMV-seronegative. The specimen sequenced was PBMCs. CDR3 sequence reads: CASSLTRVLNYGYTF. CDR3 DNA: TGTGCCAGCAGTTTAACCAGGGTCCTTAACTATGGCTACACCTTC.